This T cell receptor (beta chain) was recovered during a study of somatic mutations in cytotoxic T cells in rheumatoid arthritis. Sequenced by immunoSEQ multiplex PCR; TCRdb stores in-frame clones only, minus some. The sample shows more than 15,000 clones, more than 60% of them seen only once. The CDR3 is 11 amino acids. Germline V gives CDR1 SGHAT, CDR2 FQNNGV. Trimming removed 3 bases from V and 1 base from J, with 1 base in between. This sequence was found in a woman aged 60-75 years in good health. The V and J genes are TRBV11-2 and TRBJ2-7; D ambiguous. Sequencing was done on a sample of CD8+ T cells sorted from blood. CDR3 DNA sequence: TGTGCCAGCAGCTTTTCCTACGAGCAGTACTTC. This sequence encodes CASSFSYEQYF.